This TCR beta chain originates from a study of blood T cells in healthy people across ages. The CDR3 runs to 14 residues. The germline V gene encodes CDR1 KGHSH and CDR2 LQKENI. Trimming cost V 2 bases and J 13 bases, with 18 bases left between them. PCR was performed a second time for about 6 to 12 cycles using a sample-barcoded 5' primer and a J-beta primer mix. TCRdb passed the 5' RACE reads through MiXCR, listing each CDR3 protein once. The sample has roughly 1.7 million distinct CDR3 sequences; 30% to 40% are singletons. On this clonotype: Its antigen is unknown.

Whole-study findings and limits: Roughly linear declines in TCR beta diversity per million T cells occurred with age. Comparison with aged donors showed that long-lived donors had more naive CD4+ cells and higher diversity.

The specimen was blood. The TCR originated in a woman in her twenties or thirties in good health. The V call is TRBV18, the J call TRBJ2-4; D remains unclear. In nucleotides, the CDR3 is TGTGCCAGCTCACCAGTATCCGACGGCGGCGGACAGTACTTC. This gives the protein CASSPVSDGGGQYF.